The clone carrying this T cell receptor (beta chain) was detected only once. Germline CDR1 and CDR2: SGDLS and YYNGEE. CDR3 length equals 14 residues. After removal of 3 bases from V and 3 bases from J, the junction contained 2 bases not matched to a gene. Here immunoSEQ multiplex PCR was the method, and the copy in TCRdb shows in-frame clones only, minus some. Of about 88,000 clones in the sample, roughly 84% were seen once. These data belong to a study of blood T cell repertoires in COVID-19. The overall study: Nucleic acid was either cDNA or gDNA, and it came from T cells, B-cell-depleted T cells, or PBMCs.

The sequence came from a woman at least 80 years old with acute or convalescent COVID-19. Sequenced sample: peripheral blood. J is TRBJ2-1 and V is TRBV9; 8 nucleotides match TRBD2. Written as DNA, the CDR3 is TGTGCCAGCAGCGGGAGCGGGAGCTACAATGAGCAGTTCTTC. Its protein is CASSGSGSYNEQFF.